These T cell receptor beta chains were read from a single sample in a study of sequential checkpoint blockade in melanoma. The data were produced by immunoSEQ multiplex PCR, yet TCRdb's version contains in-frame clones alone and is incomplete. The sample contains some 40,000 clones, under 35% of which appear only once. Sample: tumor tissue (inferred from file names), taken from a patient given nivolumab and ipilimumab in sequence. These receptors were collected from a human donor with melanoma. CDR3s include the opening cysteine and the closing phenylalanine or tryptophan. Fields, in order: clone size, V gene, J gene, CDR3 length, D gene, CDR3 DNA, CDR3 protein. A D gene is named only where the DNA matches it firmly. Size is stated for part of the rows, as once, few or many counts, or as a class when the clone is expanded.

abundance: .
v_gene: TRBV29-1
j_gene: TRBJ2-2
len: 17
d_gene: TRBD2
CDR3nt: TGCAGCGCCGGGGGGGTAGCGGGGCCCCCGAACACCGGGGAGCTGTTTTTT
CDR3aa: CSAGGVAGPPNTGELFF

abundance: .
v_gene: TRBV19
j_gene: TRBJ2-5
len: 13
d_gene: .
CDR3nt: TGTGCCAGTAGCGGGCAGTACCAAGAGACCCAGTACTTC
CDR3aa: CASSGQYQETQYF

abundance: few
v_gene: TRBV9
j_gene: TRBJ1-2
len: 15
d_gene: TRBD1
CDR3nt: TGTGCCAGCAGCGTAGCGGGACAGGGGGACTATGGCTACACCTTC
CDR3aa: CASSVAGQGDYGYTF

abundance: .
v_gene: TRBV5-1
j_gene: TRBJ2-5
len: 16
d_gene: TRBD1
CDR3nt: TGCGCCAGCAGCTCCGGGACAGGGGGGTACCAAGAGACCCAGTACTTC
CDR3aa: CASSSGTGGYQETQYF

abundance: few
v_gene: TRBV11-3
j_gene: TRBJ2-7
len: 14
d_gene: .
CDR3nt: TGTGCCAGCAGCCCAACCACAGGATCCTACGAGCAGTACTTC
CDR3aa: CASSPTTGSYEQYF

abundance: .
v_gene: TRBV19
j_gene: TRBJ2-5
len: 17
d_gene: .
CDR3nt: TGTGCCAGTAGTATCCCCAGGGGGGGGGCGAATATGGAGACCCAGTACTTC
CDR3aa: CASSIPRGGANMETQYF

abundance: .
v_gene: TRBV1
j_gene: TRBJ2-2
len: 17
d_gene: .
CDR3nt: TGCGCCAGCAGCCAAGGGGGACTAGCGGGGGACACCGGGGAGCTGTTTTTT
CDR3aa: CASSQGGLAGDTGELFF

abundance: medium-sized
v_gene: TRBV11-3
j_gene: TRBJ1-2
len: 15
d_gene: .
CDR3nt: TGTGCCAGCAGCCCAGGGGTCGGCGGTGACTATGGCTACACCTTC
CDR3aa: CASSPGVGGDYGYTF

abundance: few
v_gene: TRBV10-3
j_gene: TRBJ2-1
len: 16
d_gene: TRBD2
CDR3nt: TGTGCCATCAGTGAGTCAGGGGCGGGAGTAAGAAATGAGCAGTTCTTC
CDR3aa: CAISESGAGVRNEQFF

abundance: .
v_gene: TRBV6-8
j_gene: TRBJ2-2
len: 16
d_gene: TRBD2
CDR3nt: TGTGCCAGCAGTCCTTTTGCGGGGGGGAACACCGGGGAGCTGTTTTTT
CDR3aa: CASSPFAGGNTGELFF

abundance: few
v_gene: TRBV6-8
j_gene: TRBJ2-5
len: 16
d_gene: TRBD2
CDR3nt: TGTGCCAGCAGTCGTGAACTAGCGGGGGGCCTCGAGACCCAGTACTTC
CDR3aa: CASSRELAGGLETQYF

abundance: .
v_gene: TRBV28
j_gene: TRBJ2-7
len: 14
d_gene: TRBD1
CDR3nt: TGTGCCAGCAGTCCCCCCTCGACAGGGTGGGAGCAGTACTTC
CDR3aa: CASSPPSTGWEQYF

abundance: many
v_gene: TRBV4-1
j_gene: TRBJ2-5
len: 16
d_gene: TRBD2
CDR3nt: TGCGCCAGCAGCCACCCGGGACTAGCGGTTCCAGAGACCCAGTACTTC
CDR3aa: CASSHPGLAVPETQYF

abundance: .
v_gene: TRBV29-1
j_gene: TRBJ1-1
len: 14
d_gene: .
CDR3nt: TGCAGCGTTGAAGGGAGCGTCTCTGGCTCCGAAGCTTTCTTT
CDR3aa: CSVEGSVSGSEAFF

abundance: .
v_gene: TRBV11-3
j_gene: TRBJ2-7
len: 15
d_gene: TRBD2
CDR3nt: TGTGCCAGCAGCCCCAAAGAAGCGGGAGGCTACGAGCAGTACTTC
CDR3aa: CASSPKEAGGYEQYF

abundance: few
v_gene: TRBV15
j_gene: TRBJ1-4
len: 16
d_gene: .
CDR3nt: TGTGCCACCAGCAGAGGCCGGGGGGCCACTAATGAAAAACTGTTTTTT
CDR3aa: CATSRGRGATNEKLFF

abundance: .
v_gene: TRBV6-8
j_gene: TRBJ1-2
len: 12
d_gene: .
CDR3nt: TGTGCCAGCAGTCGACAGCTAGATGGCTACACCTTC
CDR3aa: CASSRQLDGYTF

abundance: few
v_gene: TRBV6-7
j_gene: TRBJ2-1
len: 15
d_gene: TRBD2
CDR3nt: TGTGCCAGCAGACCTAGCGGGAGTATCTACAATGAGCAGTTCTTC
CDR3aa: CASRPSGSIYNEQFF

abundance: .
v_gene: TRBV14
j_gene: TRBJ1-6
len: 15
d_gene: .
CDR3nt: TGTGCCAGCAGCCAAGGGAGGCTCTATAATTCACCCCTCCACTTT
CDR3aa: CASSQGRLYNSPLHF

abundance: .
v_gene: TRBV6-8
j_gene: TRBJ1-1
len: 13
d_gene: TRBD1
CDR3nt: TGTGCCAGCAGAGACAGGGGGTACACTGAAGCTTTCTTT
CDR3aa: CASRDRGYTEAFF

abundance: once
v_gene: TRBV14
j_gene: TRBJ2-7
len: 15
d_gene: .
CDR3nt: TGTGCCAGCAGCCCCGGCGGGACATCAACCTACGAGCAGTACTTC
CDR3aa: CASSPGGTSTYEQYF

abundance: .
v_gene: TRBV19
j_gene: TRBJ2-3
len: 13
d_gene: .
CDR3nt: TGTGCCAGTAAGGGCAGGGGCACAGATACGCAGTATTTT
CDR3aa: CASKGRGTDTQYF

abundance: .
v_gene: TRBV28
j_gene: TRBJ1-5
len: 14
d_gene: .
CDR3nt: TGTGCCAGCAGTCCCTCGACAGGCGGACAGCCCCAGCATTTT
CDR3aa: CASSPSTGGQPQHF

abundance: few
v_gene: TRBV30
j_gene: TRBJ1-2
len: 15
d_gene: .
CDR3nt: TGTGCCTGGGGGGGCTCCCGACAGGTTAACTATGGCTACACCTTC
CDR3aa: CAWGGSRQVNYGYTF

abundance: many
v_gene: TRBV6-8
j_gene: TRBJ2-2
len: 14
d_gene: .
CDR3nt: TGTGCCAGCAGTTTTCAAGCGAACACCGGGGAGCTGTTTTTT
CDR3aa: CASSFQANTGELFF

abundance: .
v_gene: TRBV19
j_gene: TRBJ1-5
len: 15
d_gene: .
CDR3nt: TGTGCCAGTAGTAAATCCGAGGGGGTCTATCAGCCCCAGCATTTT
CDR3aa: CASSKSEGVYQPQHF

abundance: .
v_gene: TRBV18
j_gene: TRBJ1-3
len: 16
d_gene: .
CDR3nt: TGTGCCAGCTCACTCTACAGGGTCGGCTCTGGAAACACCATATATTTT
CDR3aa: CASSLYRVGSGNTIYF

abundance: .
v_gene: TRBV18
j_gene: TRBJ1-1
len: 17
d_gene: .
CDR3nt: TGTGCCAGCTCACCATTAGTAGGAACAGGGATGAACACTGAAGCTTTCTTT
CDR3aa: CASSPLVGTGMNTEAFF

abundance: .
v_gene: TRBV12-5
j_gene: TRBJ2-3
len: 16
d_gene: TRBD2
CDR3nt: TGTGCTAGTGGTTTGTGGTCAGCGGGGGGGACAGATACGCAGTATTTT
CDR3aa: CASGLWSAGGTDTQYF

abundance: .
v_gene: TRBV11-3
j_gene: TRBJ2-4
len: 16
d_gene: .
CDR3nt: TGTGCCAGCAGCCAGGCTGGGGAATTAGCCAAAAACATTCAGTACTTC
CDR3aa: CASSQAGELAKNIQYF

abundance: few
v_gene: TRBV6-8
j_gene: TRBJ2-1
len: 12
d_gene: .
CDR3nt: TGTGCCAGCGGCGGACTGCTTAATGAGCAGTTCTTC
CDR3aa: CASGGLLNEQFF

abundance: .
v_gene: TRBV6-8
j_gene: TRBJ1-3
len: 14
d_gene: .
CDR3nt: TGTGCCATCAGTCTACAGGGTGCTGGAAACACCATATATTTT
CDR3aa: CAISLQGAGNTIYF